The entry that follows covers one TCR beta chain sequence. What it binds is unknown. These data come from a study of T cell repertoires in cytomegalovirus infection. MiXCR, run by TCRdb on the reads, gives a single entry per CDR3 protein. The sample holds 370,000 or so distinct CDR3 sequences, about 32% seen once. Points from the study as a whole: Totalled public TCR beta family frequency picked out people who carried CMV plus the relevant HLA.

The CDR3 is 12 amino acids. The ends were cut back, 0 bases at V and 8 bases at J, with 7 bases in the middle. Germline assignment: CDR1 MNHEY and CDR2 SVGEGT. The V gene is TRBV6-2 or TRBV6-3, the J gene TRBJ1-1; D possibly corresponds to TRBD1 (5 bases). The TCR comes from a human donor in good health (CMV status not recorded). Some clones in this sample may be carry-over from other donors' samples. The specimen comprised cultured PBMCs, sampled from culture after CMV antigen stimulation. The CDR3, as DNA: TGTGCCAGCAGTTACTCGCCAGGGGAAGCTTTCTTT. It codes for CASSYSPGEAFF.